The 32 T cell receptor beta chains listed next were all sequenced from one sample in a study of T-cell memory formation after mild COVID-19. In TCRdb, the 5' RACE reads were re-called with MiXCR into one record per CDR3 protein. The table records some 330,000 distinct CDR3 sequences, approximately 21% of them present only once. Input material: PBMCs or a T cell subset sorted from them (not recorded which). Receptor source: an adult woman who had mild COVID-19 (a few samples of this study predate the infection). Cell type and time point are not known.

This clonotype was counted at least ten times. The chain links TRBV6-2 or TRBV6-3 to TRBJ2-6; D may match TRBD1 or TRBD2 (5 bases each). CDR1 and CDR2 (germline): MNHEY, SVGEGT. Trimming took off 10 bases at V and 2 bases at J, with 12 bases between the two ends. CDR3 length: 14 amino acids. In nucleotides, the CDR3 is TGTGCCACAAGAAGAGGGGCTGGGGCCAACGTCCTGACTTTC. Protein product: CATRRGAGANVLTF.

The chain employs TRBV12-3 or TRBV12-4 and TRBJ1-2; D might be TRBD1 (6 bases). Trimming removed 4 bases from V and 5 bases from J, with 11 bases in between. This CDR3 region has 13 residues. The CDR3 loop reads CASSSSRGYGYTF. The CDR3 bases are TGTGCCAGCAGTTCGAGCAGGGGATATGGCTACACCTTC.

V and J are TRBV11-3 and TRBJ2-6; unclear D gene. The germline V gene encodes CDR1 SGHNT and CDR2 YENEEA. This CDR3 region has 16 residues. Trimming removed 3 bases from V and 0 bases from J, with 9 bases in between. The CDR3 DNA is TGTGCCAGCAGCTTGGACGGATTCTCTGGGGCCAACGTCCTGACTTTC. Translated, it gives CASSLDGFSGANVLTF.

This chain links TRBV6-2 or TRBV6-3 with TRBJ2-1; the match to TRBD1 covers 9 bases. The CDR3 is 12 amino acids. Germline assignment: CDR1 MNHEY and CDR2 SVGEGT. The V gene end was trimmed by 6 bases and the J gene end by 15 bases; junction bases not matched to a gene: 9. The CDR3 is CASRPTGGSMFF. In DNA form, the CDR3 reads TGTGCCAGCAGACCAACAGGGGGCAGTATGTTCTTC.

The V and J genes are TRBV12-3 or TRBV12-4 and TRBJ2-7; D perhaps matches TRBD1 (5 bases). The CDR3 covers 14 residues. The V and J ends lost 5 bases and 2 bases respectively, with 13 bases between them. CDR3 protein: CASSPGSLTYEQYF. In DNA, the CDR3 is TGTGCCAGCAGTCCAGGGTCTCTAACCTACGAGCAGTACTTC.

The CDR3 region has the DNA TGCGCCAGCAGCTTGGCCCAGGCGGAGGGTACGCAGTATTTT. It specifies CASSLAQAEGTQYF. The chain combines TRBV5-1 with TRBJ2-3, with D perhaps TRBD2 (6 bases). Germline V gene lookup returns CDR1 SGHRS and CDR2 YFSETQ. The CDR3 totals 14 residues. V lost 0 bases, J lost 8 bases, and 13 bases lay in between.

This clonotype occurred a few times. The CDR3 loop reads CASSYYRDGYTF. The CDR3 bases are TGTGCCAGCAGTTATTACAGGGATGGCTACACCTTC. V usage is TRBV6-2 or TRBV6-3 and J usage is TRBJ1-2, with D possibly matching TRBD1 (6 bases). V was pared by 3 bases and J by 6 bases, with 8 bases between. Germline CDR1 is MNHEY and CDR2 is SVGEGT. This CDR3 is built from 12 residues.

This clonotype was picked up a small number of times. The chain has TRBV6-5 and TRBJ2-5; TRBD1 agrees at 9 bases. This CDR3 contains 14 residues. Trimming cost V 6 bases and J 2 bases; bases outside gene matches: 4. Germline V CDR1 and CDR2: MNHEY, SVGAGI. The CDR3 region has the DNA TGTGCCAGCAGCCACGGGACAGGGCAAGAGACCCAGTACTTC. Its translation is CASSHGTGQETQYF.

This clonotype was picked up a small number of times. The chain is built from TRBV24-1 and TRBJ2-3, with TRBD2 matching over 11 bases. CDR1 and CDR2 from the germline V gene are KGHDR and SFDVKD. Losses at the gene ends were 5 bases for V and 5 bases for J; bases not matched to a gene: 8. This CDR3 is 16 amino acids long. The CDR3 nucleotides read TGTGCCACCAGTGCTTATAGCGGGGGGGCTGGAGATACGCAGTATTTT. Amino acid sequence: CATSAYSGGAGDTQYF.

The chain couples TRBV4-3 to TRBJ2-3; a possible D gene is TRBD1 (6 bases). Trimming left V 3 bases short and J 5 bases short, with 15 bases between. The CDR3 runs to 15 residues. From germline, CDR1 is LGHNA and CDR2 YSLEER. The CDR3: CASSHHGQPGDTQYF. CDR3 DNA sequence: TGCGCCAGCAGCCATCACGGACAGCCCGGAGATACGCAGTATTTT.

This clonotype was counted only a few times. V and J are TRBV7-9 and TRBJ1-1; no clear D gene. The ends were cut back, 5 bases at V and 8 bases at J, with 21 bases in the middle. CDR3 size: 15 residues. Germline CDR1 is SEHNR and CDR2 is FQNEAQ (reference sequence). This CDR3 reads CASSPRETVREEAFF. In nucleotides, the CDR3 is TGTGCCAGCAGCCCCCGGGAGACTGTGAGGGAGGAAGCTTTCTTT.

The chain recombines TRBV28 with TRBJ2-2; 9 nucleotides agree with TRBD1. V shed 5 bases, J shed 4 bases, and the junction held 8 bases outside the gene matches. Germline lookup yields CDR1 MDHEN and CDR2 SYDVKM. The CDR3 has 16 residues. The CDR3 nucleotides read TGTGCCAGCAGTCCCGGGACAGGGAGGGGCACCGGGGAGCTGTTTTTT. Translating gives CASSPGTGRGTGELFF.

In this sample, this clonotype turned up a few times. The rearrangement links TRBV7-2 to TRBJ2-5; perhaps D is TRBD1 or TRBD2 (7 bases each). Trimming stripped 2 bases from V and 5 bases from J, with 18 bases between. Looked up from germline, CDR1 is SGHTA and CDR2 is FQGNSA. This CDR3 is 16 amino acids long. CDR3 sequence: CASSLYPGGEGETQYF. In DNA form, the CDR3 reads TGTGCCAGCAGCTTATACCCAGGGGGGGAGGGGGAGACCCAGTACTTC.

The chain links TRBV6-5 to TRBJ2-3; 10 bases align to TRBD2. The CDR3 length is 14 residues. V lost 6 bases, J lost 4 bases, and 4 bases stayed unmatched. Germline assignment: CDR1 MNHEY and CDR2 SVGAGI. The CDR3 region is CASRKSGGADTQYF. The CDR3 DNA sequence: TGTGCCAGCAGGAAAAGCGGGGGGGCAGATACGCAGTATTTT.

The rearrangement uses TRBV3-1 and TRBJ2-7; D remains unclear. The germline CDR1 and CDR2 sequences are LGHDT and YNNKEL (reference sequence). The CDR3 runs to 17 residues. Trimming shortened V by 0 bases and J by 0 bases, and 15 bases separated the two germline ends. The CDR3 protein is CASSQDVDQRHSYEQYF. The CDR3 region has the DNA TGTGCCAGCAGCCAAGATGTGGACCAACGTCACTCCTACGAGCAGTACTTC.

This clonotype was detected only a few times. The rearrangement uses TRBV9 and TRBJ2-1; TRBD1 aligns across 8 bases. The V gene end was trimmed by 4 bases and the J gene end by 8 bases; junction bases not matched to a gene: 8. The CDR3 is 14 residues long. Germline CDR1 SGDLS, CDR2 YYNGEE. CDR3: CASSPRTGSDEQFF. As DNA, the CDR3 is TGTGCCAGCAGCCCCCGGACAGGGAGTGATGAGCAGTTCTTC.

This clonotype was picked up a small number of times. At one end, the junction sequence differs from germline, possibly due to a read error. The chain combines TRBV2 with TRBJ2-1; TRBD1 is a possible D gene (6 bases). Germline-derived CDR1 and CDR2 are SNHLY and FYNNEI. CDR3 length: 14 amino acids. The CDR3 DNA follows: TGTGCCACCAGTGGGGAGACAGGTAACAATGAGCAGTTCTTC. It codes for CATSGETGNNEQFF.

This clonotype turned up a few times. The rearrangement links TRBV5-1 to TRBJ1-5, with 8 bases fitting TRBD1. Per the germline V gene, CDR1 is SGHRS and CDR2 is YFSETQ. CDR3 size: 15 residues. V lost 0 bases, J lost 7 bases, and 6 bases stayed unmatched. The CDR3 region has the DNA TGCGCCAGCAGCTTGGCCCCAGGACAGGGACAGCCCCAGCATTTT. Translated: CASSLAPGQGQPQHF.

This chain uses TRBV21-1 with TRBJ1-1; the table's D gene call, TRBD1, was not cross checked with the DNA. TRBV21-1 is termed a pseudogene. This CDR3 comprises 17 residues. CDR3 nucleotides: TGTGCCAGCAGTACCGAGGGGCCAGGGGTTATGTGCACTGAAGCTTTCTTT. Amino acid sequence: CASSTEGPGVMCTEAFF.

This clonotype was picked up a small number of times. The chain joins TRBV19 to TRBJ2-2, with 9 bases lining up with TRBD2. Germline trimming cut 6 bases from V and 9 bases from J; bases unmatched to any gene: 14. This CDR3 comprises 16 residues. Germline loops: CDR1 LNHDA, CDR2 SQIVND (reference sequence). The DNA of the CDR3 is TGTGCCAGTAGATGGGGAGAAGCGGGGGGTACCAGGGAGCTGTTTTTT. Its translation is CASRWGEAGGTRELFF. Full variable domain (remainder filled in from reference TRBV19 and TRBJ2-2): DGGITQSPKYLFRKEGQNVTLSCEQNLNHDAMYWYRQDPGQGLRLIYYSQIVNDFQKGDIAEGYSVSREKKESFPLTVTSAQKNPTAFYLCASRWGEAGGTRELFFGEGSRLTVL.

CDR3 loop: CASNIDGTQEETQYF. CDR3 DNA: TGCGCCAGCAATATCGACGGGACTCAGGAAGAGACCCAGTACTTC. The rearrangement joins TRBV5-1 to TRBJ2-5; weak D call: TRBD2 (6 bases). Looked up from germline, CDR1 is SGHRS and CDR2 is YFSETQ. This CDR3 has 15 amino acids. V dropped 6 bases and J dropped 3 bases, with 18 bases sitting between them.

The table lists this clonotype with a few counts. The CDR3 protein is CASSHSGTGLSGNTIYF. The DNA for the CDR3 is TGTGCCAGCAGCCATTCCGGGACAGGGCTCTCTGGAAACACCATATATTTT. The gene calls are TRBV3-1 and TRBJ1-3; 9 nucleotides match TRBD1. The V gene end was trimmed by 3 bases and the J gene end by 0 bases; junction bases not matched to a gene: 6. CDR1 LGHDT and CDR2 YNNKEL come from the germline V gene (reference sequence). This CDR3 has 17 residues.

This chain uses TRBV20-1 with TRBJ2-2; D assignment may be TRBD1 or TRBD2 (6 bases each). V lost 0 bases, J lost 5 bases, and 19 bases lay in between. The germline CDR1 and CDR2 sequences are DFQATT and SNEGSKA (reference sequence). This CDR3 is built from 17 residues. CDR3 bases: TGCAGTGCTAGAGACCTGAACACAGGGACTCTAACCGGGGAGCTGTTTTTT. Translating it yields CSARDLNTGTLTGELFF.

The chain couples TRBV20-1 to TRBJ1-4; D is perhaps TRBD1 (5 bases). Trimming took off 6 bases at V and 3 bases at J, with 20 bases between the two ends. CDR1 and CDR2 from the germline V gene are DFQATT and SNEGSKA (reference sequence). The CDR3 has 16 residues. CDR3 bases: TGCAGTGCCACTACCCAGCACTCGACAGCTAATGAAAAACTGTTTTTT. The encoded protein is CSATTQHSTANEKLFF.

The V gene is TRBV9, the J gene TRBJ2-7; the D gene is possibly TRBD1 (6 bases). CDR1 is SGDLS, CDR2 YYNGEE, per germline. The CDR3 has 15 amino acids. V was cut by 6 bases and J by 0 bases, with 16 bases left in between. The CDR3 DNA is TGTGCCAGCACCCCCGGACAGTCAAGCTCCTACGAGCAGTACTTC. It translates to CASTPGQSSSYEQYF.

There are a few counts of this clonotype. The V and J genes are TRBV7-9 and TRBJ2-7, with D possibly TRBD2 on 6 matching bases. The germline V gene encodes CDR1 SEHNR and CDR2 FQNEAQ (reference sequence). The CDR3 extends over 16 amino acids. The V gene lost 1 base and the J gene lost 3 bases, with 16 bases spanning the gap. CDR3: CASSLGGVLKFYEQYF. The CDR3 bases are TGTGCCAGCAGCTTAGGGGGGGTTCTCAAGTTCTACGAGCAGTACTTC.

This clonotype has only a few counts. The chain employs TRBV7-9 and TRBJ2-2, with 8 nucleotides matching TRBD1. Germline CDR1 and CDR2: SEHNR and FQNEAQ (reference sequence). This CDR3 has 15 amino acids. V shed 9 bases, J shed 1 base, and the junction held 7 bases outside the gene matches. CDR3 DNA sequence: TGTGCCAGGGGGACAGGAGATATGAACACCGGGGAGCTGTTTTTT. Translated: CARGTGDMNTGELFF.

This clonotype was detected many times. In DNA, the CDR3 is TGCGCCAGCAGCTGGGGACAGGGCACCGGGGAGCTGTTTTTT. It specifies CASSWGQGTGELFF. The chain uses TRBV5-1 and TRBJ2-2, with 9 bases identical to TRBD1. V lost 3 bases to trimming and J lost 4 bases; unmatched junction nucleotides: 1. Germline CDR1 SGHRS, CDR2 YFSETQ. The CDR3 totals 14 residues.

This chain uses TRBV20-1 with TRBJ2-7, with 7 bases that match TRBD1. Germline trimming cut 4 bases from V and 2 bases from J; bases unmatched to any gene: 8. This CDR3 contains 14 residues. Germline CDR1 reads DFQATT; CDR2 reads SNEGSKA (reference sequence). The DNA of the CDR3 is TGCAGTGCTACTAGGACAGGACCCCCCTACGAGCAGTACTTC. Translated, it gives CSATRTGPPYEQYF.

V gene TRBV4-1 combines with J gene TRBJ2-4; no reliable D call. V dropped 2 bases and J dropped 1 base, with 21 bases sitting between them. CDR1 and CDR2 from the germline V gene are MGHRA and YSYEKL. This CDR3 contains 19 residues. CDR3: CASSQTPTPLSPAKNIQYF. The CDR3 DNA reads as TGCGCCAGCAGCCAAACACCGACCCCTCTTTCTCCTGCCAAAAACATTCAGTACTTC.

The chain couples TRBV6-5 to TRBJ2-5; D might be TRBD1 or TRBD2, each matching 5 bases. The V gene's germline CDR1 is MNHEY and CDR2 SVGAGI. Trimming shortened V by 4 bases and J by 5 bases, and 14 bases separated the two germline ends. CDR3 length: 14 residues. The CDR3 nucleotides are TGTGCCAGCAGTTCGGGACGGCGATGGGAGACCCAGTACTTC. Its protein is CASSSGRRWETQYF.

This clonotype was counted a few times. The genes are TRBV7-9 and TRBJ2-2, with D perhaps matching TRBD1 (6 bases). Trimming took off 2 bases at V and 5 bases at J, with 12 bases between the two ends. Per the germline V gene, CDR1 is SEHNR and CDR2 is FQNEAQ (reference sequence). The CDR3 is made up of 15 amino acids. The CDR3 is CASSLIFRGTGELFF. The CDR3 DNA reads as TGTGCCAGCAGCTTAATCTTCAGGGGAACCGGGGAGCTGTTTTTT.